A single sample is the source of the 22 T cell receptor beta chains below, sequenced in a study of identifying expanded T cells in peripheral blood. Profiling relied on immunoSEQ multiplex PCR, and the TCRdb table lists in-frame clones only, not all of them. The sample holds some 75,000 clones, roughly 90% seen once. The sequencing input was blood. These receptors were collected from a person between 18 and 70 years old in good health.

V usage is TRBV28 and J usage is TRBJ1-4; D possibly corresponds to TRBD1 (6 bases). V was cut by 10 bases and J by 9 bases, with 15 bases left in between. This CDR3 contains 12 residues. The germline V gene encodes CDR1 MDHEN and CDR2 SYDVKM. As DNA, the CDR3 is TGTGCCACCCAGACAGGCTCCAAAAAACTGTTTTTT. This sequence encodes CATQTGSKKLFF.

The chain is built from TRBV2 and TRBJ1-5, with unresolved D. Per germline, CDR1 SNHLY and CDR2 FYNNEI. Trimming took 7 bases from V and 5 from J, leaving 15 bases between them. This CDR3 has 14 residues. As DNA, the CDR3 is TGTGCCAGCAATCGGAACCGGGATGATCAGCCCCAGCATTTT. It specifies CASNRNRDDQPQHF.

This sequence joins TRBV7-6 and TRBJ2-5; the match to TRBD1 covers 8 bases. Germline V gene sequence: CDR1 SGHVS, CDR2 FNYEAQ. CDR3 length: 19 amino acids. The J segment lost 0 bases and the V segment lost 2 bases, leaving 14 bases of the junction unmatched. This CDR3 is CASSLIWSPSDRDQETQYF. CDR3 nucleotides: TGTGCCAGCAGCTTAATTTGGTCCCCTTCGGACAGGGACCAAGAGACCCAGTACTTC.

The chain links TRBV27 to TRBJ1-4; weak D call: TRBD1 (6 bases). The CDR3 has 13 amino acids. Germline V gene data show CDR1 as MNHEY and CDR2 as SMNVEV (reference sequence). The germline V and J ends were trimmed by 10 bases and 7 bases, with 16 bases remaining between them. The DNA of the CDR3 is TGTGCCACGGGGAGAGGCAGGGGTGAAAAACTGTTTTTT. This sequence encodes CATGRGRGEKLFF. The variable domain in full, completed from reference TRBV27 and TRBJ1-4, reads EAQVTQNPRYLITVTGKKLTVTCSQNMNHEYMSWYRQDPGLGLRQIYYSMNVEVTDKGDVPEGYKVSRKEKRNFPLILESPSPNQTSLYFCATGRGRGEKLFFGSGTQLSVL.

J is TRBJ1-4 and V is TRBV19; no firm D call. The CDR3 has 14 residues. V gave up 4 bases and J gave up 0 bases, with 6 bases separating them. Germline CDR1 is LNHDA and CDR2 is SQIVND (reference sequence). CDR3 sequence: CASSTGTTNEKLFF. The DNA for the CDR3 is TGTGCCAGTAGTACAGGCACAACTAATGAAAAACTGTTTTTT.

V and J are TRBV20-1 and TRBJ2-5; D is undetermined. Germline V gives CDR1 DFQATT, CDR2 SNEGSKA (reference sequence). Deletions cut 6 bases from V and 4 bases from J, with 9 bases between. The CDR3 is 11 residues long. CDR3 nucleotide sequence: TGCAGTGCCCCGGTGGCAGAGACCCAGTACTTC. Protein product: CSAPVAETQYF.

The chain joins TRBV28 to TRBJ2-7; D is undetermined. Germline loops: CDR1 MDHEN, CDR2 SYDVKM. V dropped 6 bases and J dropped 2 bases, with 14 bases sitting between them. The CDR3 spans 14 residues. The CDR3 region has the DNA TGTGCCAGCAGGCACAGAGTAAACCCCTACGAGCAGTACTTC. This sequence encodes CASRHRVNPYEQYF.

The chain combines TRBV5-1 with TRBJ1-3; tentative D call: TRBD1 (5 bases). Germline V gene sequence: CDR1 SGHRS, CDR2 YFSETQ. This CDR3 is 16 amino acids long. V was pared by 3 bases and J by 0 bases, with 13 bases between. The CDR3: CASSSGGPSSGNTIYF. The CDR3 DNA reads TGCGCCAGCAGCTCGGGGGGACCAAGCTCTGGAAACACCATATATTTT.

This sequence joins TRBV19 and TRBJ2-2; 7 bases fit TRBD1. Germline V gives CDR1 LNHDA, CDR2 SQIVND (reference sequence). This CDR3 comprises 17 residues. After removal of 1 base from V and 6 bases from J, the junction contained 11 bases not matched to a gene. Here the CDR3 DNA reads TGTGCCAGTAGTATAGTAGTCCAGGGGGTTAGGCCCGGGGAGCTGTTTTTT. As protein: CASSIVVQGVRPGELFF.

The chain employs TRBV29-1 and TRBJ2-7; maybe TRBD1 (5 bases). The CDR3 runs to 18 residues. Trimming removed 4 bases at V and 2 bases at J, with 27 bases between. Per the germline V gene, CDR1 is SQVTM and CDR2 is ANQGSEA. This chain's CDR3 is CSVVSVSGPVAKPYEQYF. CDR3 bases: TGCAGCGTTGTGAGCGTATCAGGGCCCGTCGCTAAACCCTACGAGCAGTACTTC.

V gene TRBV7-7 combines with J gene TRBJ2-7, with TRBD1 matching 10 bases. J lost 2 bases, V lost 3 bases, and 10 bases had no gene match. Per the germline V gene, CDR1 is SSHAT and CDR2 is FNYEAQ (reference sequence). This CDR3 has 17 amino acids. CDR3 in DNA: TGTGCCAGCAGCTTTCCCCCGGGACAGGGGCGGCCCTACGAGCAGTACTTC. It translates to CASSFPPGQGRPYEQYF.

This sequence joins TRBV27 and TRBJ1-1, with D possibly being TRBD1 (5 bases). The CDR3 is 13 amino acids. The germline V gene encodes CDR1 MNHEY and CDR2 SMNVEV (reference sequence). Trimming shortened V by 5 bases and J by 0 bases, and 7 bases separated the two germline ends. CDR3 residues: CASSMGVNTEAFF. DNA of the CDR3: TGTGCCAGCAGTATGGGGGTGAACACTGAAGCTTTCTTT.

This chain links TRBV7-2 with TRBJ2-7; 10 bases match TRBD2. Per germline, CDR1 SGHTA and CDR2 FQGNSA. CDR3 length: 17 residues. With 0 bases clipped from V and 1 base from J, the junction kept 6 bases outside the gene matches. The CDR3 protein is CASSLAWIAGGSYEQYF. Here the CDR3 DNA reads TGTGCCAGCAGCTTAGCGTGGATAGCGGGAGGTTCCTACGAGCAGTACTTC.

This clone was seen a few times. The genes are TRBV28 and TRBJ1-6; D is ambiguous. The germline gives CDR1 MDHEN, CDR2 SYDVKM. Trimming removed 8 bases from V and 7 bases from J, with 12 bases in between. The CDR3 has 13 amino acids. CDR3 protein: CASRLEPNSPLHF. The CDR3 DNA is TGTGCCAGCCGGCTTGAACCCAATTCACCCCTCCACTTT.

The genes are TRBV5-6 and TRBJ2-5, with 9 bases that match TRBD1. J gave up 5 bases and V 4 bases, and 6 bases lay outside the gene matches. Germline V CDR1 and CDR2: SGHDT, YYEEEE. The CDR3 contains 14 residues. CDR3 in DNA: TGTGCCAGCAGCCGGGACAGGGTAGGGGAGACCCAGTACTTC. Translation: CASSRDRVGETQYF. The full variable domain, completed using reference TRBV5-6 and TRBJ2-5, is DAGVTQSPTHLIKTRGQQVTLRCSPKSGHDTVSWYQQALGQGPQFIFQYYEEEERQRGNFPDRFSGHQFPNYSSELNVNALLLGDSALYLCASSRDRVGETQYFGPGTRLLVL.

The rearrangement joins TRBV2 to TRBJ2-2; the match to TRBD2 covers 8 bases. V lost 6 bases, J lost 6 bases, and 6 bases stayed unmatched. The CDR3 has 14 residues. Per the germline V gene, CDR1 is SNHLY and CDR2 is FYNNEI. CDR3 region: CASSRGLASGELFF. CDR3 bases: TGTGCCAGCAGCCGTGGACTAGCCTCCGGGGAGCTGTTTTTT. The whole variable domain, filled in from reference TRBV2 and TRBJ2-2, reads EPEVTQTPSHQVTQMGQEVILRCVPISNHLYFYWYRQILGQKVEFLVSFYNNEISEKSEIFDDQFSVERPDGSNFTLKIRSTKLEDSAMYFCASSRGLASGELFFGEGSRLTVL.

The CDR3 DNA reads as TGCGCCAGCAGCCAAGTGACCACTACAGAGCAGTTCTTC. It yields the protein CASSQVTTTEQFF. The rearrangement links TRBV4-1 to TRBJ2-1; D uncertain. This CDR3 has 13 amino acids. Germline V CDR1 and CDR2: MGHRA, YSYEKL. V was pared by 1 base and J by 10 bases, with 11 bases between.

The chain uses TRBV9 and TRBJ1-2; 7 bases are shared with TRBD1. Looked up from germline, CDR1 is SGDLS and CDR2 is YYNGEE. CDR3 length: 16 amino acids. V lost 3 bases and J lost 4; bases outside the gene matches: 12. This CDR3 reads CASSGLHRGPIYGYTF. The CDR3 nucleotides read TGTGCCAGCAGCGGACTTCACAGGGGCCCAATCTATGGCTACACCTTC.

The chain joins TRBV19 to TRBJ2-7, with TRBD1 identical over 8 bases. This CDR3 has 15 amino acids. Germline CDR1 reads LNHDA; CDR2 reads SQIVND (reference sequence). Unmatched junction bases numbered 8, after V lost 3 bases and J lost 4 bases. This chain's CDR3 is CASSIGQGAKYEQYF. CDR3 bases: TGTGCCAGTAGTATCGGACAGGGAGCAAAATACGAGCAGTACTTC.

A few counts support this clone. V gene TRBV27 combines with J gene TRBJ1-5; possibly TRBD1 for D (5 bases). The CDR3 runs 14 residues. Trimming shortened V by 2 bases and J by 5 bases, and 10 bases separated the two germline ends. Germline lookup yields CDR1 MNHEY and CDR2 SMNVEV (reference sequence). CDR3 sequence reads: CASSLSRADQPQHF. Here the CDR3 DNA reads TGTGCCAGCAGTTTAAGCAGGGCCGATCAGCCCCAGCATTTT.

This clone was seen just once. V and J are TRBV2 and TRBJ2-4, with 7 nucleotides matching TRBD2. Germline CDR1 and CDR2: SNHLY and FYNNEI. This CDR3 has 13 residues. With V trimmed by 7 bases and J by 5 bases, 5 bases remained unmatched. The CDR3 sequence: CASMGSGQNIQYF. CDR3 nucleotides: TGTGCCAGCATGGGTAGCGGGCAAAACATTCAGTACTTC.

This chain connects TRBV28 to TRBJ1-5; D is undetermined. Trimming stripped 2 bases from V and 2 bases from J, with 4 bases between. The CDR3 consists of 13 residues. Germline loops: CDR1 MDHEN, CDR2 SYDVKM. The CDR3, as DNA: TGTGCCAGCAGTTTAACGGGCAATCAGCCCCAGCATTTT. This sequence encodes CASSLTGNQPQHF.